Included here is one TCR beta chain sequence, with context. These data originate in a study of blood T cell repertoires in COVID-19. The junction had 4 bases not matched to a gene; V was cut back by 2 bases and J by 3 bases. The CDR3 extends over 15 amino acids. Looked up from germline, CDR1 is MNHEY and CDR2 is SVGAGI. Authors' data handling: Reference gene primer amplification yielded estimated nucleated cell counts. Assay used: immunoSEQ multiplex PCR; TCRdb lists only in-frame clones, some missing. Clone size and the V and J calls come from that table; the DNA yielded D and trimming. The table includes about 210,000 clones, roughly 90% detected once.

The chain links TRBV6-5 to TRBJ1-5; 7 bases map to TRBD1. The sample taken for sequencing was peripheral blood. This TCR came from a man in his sixties or seventies with acute or convalescent COVID-19. CDR3 DNA: TGTGCCAGCAGTTACGACAGGGTCCACAATCAGCCCCAGCATTTT. It translates to CASSYDRVHNQPQHF.